In its sample, the clone carrying this T cell receptor (beta chain) was seen a few times. Its antigen is as yet unknown. The J segment lost 7 bases and the V segment lost 6 bases, leaving 10 bases of the junction unmatched. The CDR3 extends over 13 amino acids. Germline V gene lookup returns CDR1 DFQATT and CDR2 SNEGSKA (reference sequence). This sample is part of a study of T cell repertoires in cytomegalovirus infection. TCRdb processed the reads anew with MiXCR; each CDR3 protein has one entry. Of approximately 910,000 distinct CDR3 sequences in the sample, about a third were seen once. The chain uses TRBV20-1 and TRBJ1-2, with 8 nucleotides matching TRBD1. The specimen was cultured CD8+ T cells from PBMCs, collected from culture after CMV antigen stimulation. The receptor was derived from a human donor in good health (CMV status not recorded). Some clones in this sample may be carry-over from other donors' samples. This CDR3 reads CSAWTGGQGGYTF. CDR3 nucleotides: TGCAGTGCCTGGACGGGCGGACAGGGTGGCTACACCTTC.